The rows below give T cell receptor beta chains drawn from one sample of a study of blood T cell repertoires in COVID-19. Generated by immunoSEQ multiplex PCR, the TCRdb table keeps only in-frame clones and is missing some. The sample has about 98,000 clones; around 80% are singletons. The sequenced sample consisted of peripheral blood. These receptor sequences come from a man aged 80 or over with acute or convalescent COVID-19. Both conserved end residues are part of each CDR3. D genes are given only for firm matches. The size of a clone is reported for some rows only, either as once, few or many, or as a class for expanded clones.

J: TRBJ1-5; size: many; V: TRBV2; D: -; CDR3: CASRRERGQPQHF; DNA: TGTGCCAGCAGGCGGGAAAGGGGTCAGCCCCAGCATTTT
J: TRBJ1-1; size: few; V: TRBV9; D: TRBD1; CDR3: CASSPTSDRDTEAFF; DNA: TGTGCCAGCAGCCCGACATCGGACAGGGACACTGAAGCTTTCTTT
J: TRBJ2-7; size: -; V: TRBV3-1/TRBV3-2; D: TRBD1; CDR3: CASTLTRTGGGYEQYF; DNA: TGTGCCAGCACCCTAACCCGGACAGGGGGTGGATACGAGCAGTACTTC
J: TRBJ1-5; size: -; V: TRBV2; D: -; CDR3: CASSNSIGGNQPQHF; DNA: TGTGCCAGCAGCAATTCCATAGGGGGCAATCAGCCCCAGCATTTT
J: TRBJ1-1; size: -; V: TRBV28; D: -; CDR3: CASSPGLAEAFF; DNA: TGTGCCAGCAGTCCAGGGCTGGCTGAAGCTTTCTTT
J: TRBJ1-1; size: -; V: TRBV10-2; D: -; CDR3: CASSDAAEPQTMNTEAFF; DNA: TGCGCCAGCAGTGATGCGGCAGAGCCCCAGACCATGAACACTGAAGCTTTCTTT
J: TRBJ1-5; size: -; V: TRBV6-2/TRBV6-3; D: TRBD1; CDR3: CASSSSGGGQPQHF; DNA: TGTGCCAGCAGTTCGTCAGGGGGCGGTCAGCCCCAGCATTTT
J: TRBJ1-1; size: few; V: TRBV7-8; D: -; CDR3: CASSLGSGSTEAFF; DNA: TGTGCCAGCAGCCTCGGCTCAGGTTCCACTGAAGCTTTCTTT
J: TRBJ1-3; size: -; V: TRBV3-1/TRBV3-2; D: -; CDR3: CASSPDNDGHPLRGNTIYF; DNA: TGTGCCAGCAGTCCCGACAATGACGGACACCCACTAAGAGGAAACACCATATATTTT
J: TRBJ1-1; size: -; V: TRBV29-1; D: -; CDR3: CSVVGGVNTEAFF; DNA: TGCAGCGTTGTAGGGGGGGTGAACACTGAAGCTTTCTTT
J: TRBJ2-1; size: -; V: TRBV13; D: TRBD2; CDR3: CASSLSPPLAATYNEQFF; DNA: TGTGCCAGCAGCTTATCCCCGCCGCTAGCGGCAACCTACAATGAGCAGTTCTTC
J: TRBJ2-2; size: -; V: TRBV6-6; D: -; CDR3: CASSYGTPGTGELFF; DNA: TGTGCCAGCAGTTACGGGACTCCGGGTACCGGGGAGCTGTTTTTT
J: TRBJ2-7; size: -; V: TRBV16; D: -; CDR3: CASSRLYEQYF; DNA: TGTGCCAGCAGCCGACTCTACGAGCAGTACTTC
J: TRBJ2-7; size: -; V: TRBV24-1; D: -; CDR3: CATSAGHSYEQYF; DNA: TGTGCCACCAGCGCCGGACACTCCTACGAGCAGTACTTC
J: TRBJ1-2; size: -; V: TRBV5-4; D: -; CDR3: CASSLEGDYGYTF; DNA: TGTGCCAGCAGCTTGGAAGGGGACTATGGCTACACCTTC
J: TRBJ2-1; size: -; V: TRBV6-4; D: TRBD2; CDR3: CASSDKLAGGHVEQFF; DNA: TGTGCCAGCAGTGACAAGCTAGCGGGGGGGCACGTTGAGCAGTTCTTC
J: TRBJ2-7; size: -; V: TRBV18; D: -; CDR3: CASSSTGNEQYF; DNA: TGTGCCAGCTCGTCCACAGGGAACGAGCAGTACTTC
J: TRBJ2-6; size: few; V: TRBV7-2; D: -; CDR3: CASSYRAAGANVLTF; DNA: TGTGCCAGCAGTTACAGGGCAGCTGGGGCCAACGTCCTGACTTTC
J: TRBJ2-7; size: -; V: TRBV28; D: -; CDR3: CASSLGGNLYEQYF; DNA: TGTGCCAGCAGTTTGGGCGGGAACCTCTACGAGCAGTACTTC
J: TRBJ2-5; size: -; V: TRBV27; D: -; CDR3: CASSPTSSLVETQYF; DNA: TGTGCCAGCAGCCCAACTTCTTCCTTGGTGGAGACCCAGTACTTC
J: TRBJ1-2; size: -; V: TRBV10-3; D: TRBD1; CDR3: CAISKGGGQGPYGYTF; DNA: TGTGCCATCAGTAAGGGGGGCGGACAGGGACCCTATGGCTACACCTTC
J: TRBJ1-5; size: -; V: TRBV3-1/TRBV3-2; D: -; CDR3: CASSQDLLNQPQHF; DNA: TGTGCCAGCAGCCAAGATTTATTGAATCAGCCCCAGCATTTT
J: TRBJ1-5; size: -; V: TRBV28; D: -; CDR3: CASREVLGANQPQHF; DNA: TGTGCCAGCAGGGAGGTCCTGGGGGCCAATCAGCCCCAGCATTTT
J: TRBJ2-1; size: -; V: TRBV12-5; D: -; CDR3: CASGYTGNEQFF; DNA: TGTGCTAGTGGCTATACAGGCAATGAGCAGTTCTTC
J: TRBJ2-2; size: -; V: TRBV7-8; D: TRBD1; CDR3: CASSLGTGLTGELFF; DNA: TGTGCCAGCAGCTTAGGGACAGGGCTCACCGGGGAGCTGTTTTTT
J: TRBJ1-5; size: -; V: TRBV19; D: TRBD1; CDR3: CASSKVPSTQGNQPQHF; DNA: TGTGCCAGTAGTAAGGTCCCCTCAACACAGGGGAATCAGCCCCAGCATTTT
J: TRBJ1-5; size: -; V: TRBV5-1; D: TRBD1; CDR3: CASSFSPGGGQPQHF; DNA: TGCGCCAGCAGCTTTTCCCCAGGGGGCGGGCAGCCCCAGCATTTT
J: TRBJ2-5; size: once; V: TRBV3-1/TRBV3-2; D: TRBD2; CDR3: CASSLKTSGGETQYF; DNA: TGTGCCAGCAGCCTTAAGACTAGCGGGGGGGAGACCCAGTACTTC
J: TRBJ2-1; size: -; V: TRBV14; D: -; CDR3: CASSGQAYNEQFF; DNA: TGTGCCAGCAGCGGACAAGCCTACAATGAGCAGTTCTTC
J: TRBJ1-2; size: -; V: TRBV28; D: TRBD1; CDR3: CASSTGQGGFYGYTF; DNA: TGTGCCAGCAGTACCGGACAGGGGGGGTTCTATGGCTACACCTTC
J: TRBJ2-7; size: -; V: TRBV9; D: TRBD1; CDR3: CASSVSPDRATYEQYF; DNA: TGTGCCAGCAGCGTAAGCCCCGACAGGGCCACCTACGAGCAGTACTTC
J: TRBJ1-4; size: -; V: TRBV27; D: -; CDR3: CASRDITDEKLFF; DNA: TGTGCCAGTAGGGACATAACAGATGAAAAACTGTTTTTT
J: TRBJ2-4; size: -; V: TRBV6-2/TRBV6-3; D: -; CDR3: CASSSGTAFVNIQYF; DNA: TGTGCCAGCAGTTCAGGGACTGCCTTTGTAAACATTCAGTACTTC
J: TRBJ1-1; size: -; V: TRBV18; D: -; CDR3: CASSPSGQGNTEAFF; DNA: TGTGCCAGCTCACCCTCGGGACAAGGGAACACTGAAGCTTTCTTT
J: TRBJ2-5; size: -; V: TRBV27; D: -; CDR3: CASSSGGLRAETQYF; DNA: TGTGCCAGCAGTTCCGGGGGGCTTCGGGCAGAGACCCAGTACTTC
J: TRBJ1-6; size: -; V: TRBV11-2; D: -; CDR3: CASSSWPEASYNSPLHF; DNA: TGTGCCAGCAGCTCCTGGCCTGAGGCCTCCTATAATTCACCCCTCCACTTT
J: TRBJ2-1; size: -; V: TRBV21-1; D: -; CDR3: CASSVLAGGGHNEQFF; DNA: TGTGCCAGCAGTGTCCTAGCGGGAGGTGGCCACAATGAGCAGTTCTTC
J: TRBJ2-7; size: -; V: TRBV11-2; D: -; CDR3: CASSLGRQEGRYEQYF; DNA: TGTGCCAGCAGCTTAGGTAGGCAGGAGGGGCGTTACGAGCAGTACTTC
J: TRBJ1-1; size: once; V: TRBV3-1/TRBV3-2; D: TRBD1; CDR3: CASSRGQANTEAFF; DNA: TGTGCCAGCAGCCGAGGACAGGCCAACACTGAAGCTTTCTTT
J: TRBJ1-6; size: -; V: TRBV5-1; D: TRBD1; CDR3: CASSFSDRPNSPLHF; DNA: TGCGCCAGCAGCTTTTCGGACAGGCCGAATTCACCCCTCCACTTT
J: TRBJ1-2; size: -; V: TRBV3-1/TRBV3-2; D: TRBD1; CDR3: CASTPYPTGQGYGYTF; DNA: TGTGCCAGCACCCCCTACCCAACGGGACAGGGGTATGGCTACACCTTC
J: TRBJ2-7; size: -; V: TRBV10-2; D: TRBD1; CDR3: CASSTGGYEQYF; DNA: TGCGCCAGCAGTACAGGGGGCTACGAGCAGTACTTC
J: TRBJ2-7; size: -; V: TRBV20-1; D: -; CDR3: CSASKGAAIHEQYF; DNA: TGCAGTGCTAGTAAAGGGGCCGCCATCCACGAGCAGTACTTC
J: TRBJ1-6; size: -; V: TRBV28; D: TRBD1; CDR3: CASSPGQGGNSPLHF; DNA: TGTGCCAGCAGCCCTGGACAGGGAGGAAATTCACCCCTCCACTTT
J: TRBJ1-5; size: -; V: TRBV5-1; D: -; CDR3: CASSLDGYSNQPQHF; DNA: TGCGCCAGCAGCTTGGACGGTTATAGCAATCAGCCCCAGCATTTT
J: TRBJ2-7; size: once; V: TRBV5-6; D: TRBD1; CDR3: CASSFSNRGYEQYF; DNA: TGTGCCAGCAGCTTCTCTAACAGGGGCTACGAGCAGTACTTC
J: TRBJ2-3; size: -; V: TRBV5-8; D: TRBD1; CDR3: CASSRTGSTDTQYF; DNA: TGTGCCAGCAGCAGGACAGGGAGCACAGATACGCAGTATTTT
J: TRBJ2-2; size: -; V: TRBV7-2; D: -; CDR3: CASSRLGTGELFF; DNA: TGTGCCAGCAGCCGTCTCGGCACCGGGGAGCTGTTTTTT
J: TRBJ1-2; size: -; V: TRBV5-6; D: -; CDR3: CASSLPEGNGYTF; DNA: TGTGCCAGCAGTCTTCCGGAGGGGAATGGCTACACCTTC
J: TRBJ1-4; size: -; V: TRBV4-1; D: TRBD1; CDR3: CASSLQVAGGREKLFF; DNA: TGCGCCAGCAGCCTCCAAGTGGCAGGGGGCCGGGAAAAACTGTTTTTT
J: TRBJ1-3; size: once; V: TRBV3-1/TRBV3-2; D: -; CDR3: CASSAHISGNTIYF; DNA: TGTGCCAGCAGCGCCCACATCTCTGGAAACACCATATATTTT
J: TRBJ1-6; size: -; V: TRBV30; D: TRBD1; CDR3: CAWSSRTGDNSPLHF; DNA: TGTGCCTGGAGCTCCCGGACAGGAGATAATTCACCCCTCCACTTT
J: TRBJ2-7; size: -; V: TRBV5-8; D: TRBD1; CDR3: CASRSRDRDYEQYF; DNA: TGTGCCAGCAGATCCCGGGACAGGGACTACGAGCAGTACTTC